The TCR beta chain under discussion was sequenced for a study of beta chain features in type 1 diabetes. About the research overall: Sorted cells examined across all samples numbered roughly 100 million. Study-level points and caveats: Among patients with Type 1 diabetes, TCRB CDR3s were moderately but significantly shorter in every one of the four CD4+ subsets.

This clone was counted only a few times. Its antigen is currently unknown. The germline gives CDR1 SGHNT, CDR2 YYREEE (reference sequence). Between the trimmed V and J ends, which lost 7 bases and 6 bases, there was a span of 16 bases. This CDR3 is 13 amino acids long. Based on CD45RO/CCR7/CD25/CD127/CD95/CD27, CD4+ regulatory, stem cell-like memory, naive and central memory cells were sorted. The study reverse transcribed the entire isolated RNA, so it sequenced expressed TCRB transcripts. TCRdb's copy holds only in-frame clones and misses some; the assay was immunoSEQ multiplex PCR. In the table there are about 640,000 clones, about an eighth of which are singletons.

The chain joins TRBV5-4 to TRBJ1-2; D not resolved. The sample was naive CD4+ T cells from blood. This TCR came from a man aged 30-40 years with type 1 diabetes. The CDR3 region has the DNA TGTGCCAGCCGGCCCCGACTAAACCATGGCTACACCTTC. Translated, it gives CASRPRLNHGYTF.